These T cell receptor beta chains were read from a single sample in a study of blood T cell repertoires in COVID-19. Some clones are missing from TCRdb's copy, which holds only in-frame ones; the method was immunoSEQ multiplex PCR. The table lists around 100,000 clones, 80% to 90% of them singletons. Sequencing was performed on peripheral blood. The receptors come from a man aged 45-65 years with acute or convalescent COVID-19. Both conserved end residues are part of each CDR3. Fields, in order: clone size, D gene, J gene, V gene, CDR3 protein, CDR3 DNA. The D gene is left open where the match is weak. A clone size is listed for some rows: how often the clone was seen (once, few, many), or a class if it is expanded.

- TRBD2 TRBJ2-7 TRBV6-6 CASSYGTSGYEQYF TGTGCCAGCAGTTACGGGACTAGCGGCTACGAGCAGTACTTC
- - TRBJ1-2 TRBV28 CASSPSRTRGNYGYTF TGTGCCAGCAGCCCCAGCAGGACTAGGGGAAACTATGGCTACACCTTC
- - TRBJ2-1 TRBV5-3 CARSLGLCYNEQFF TGTGCCAGAAGCTTGGGACTTTGCTACAATGAGCAGTTCTTC
- - TRBJ2-5 TRBV11-3 CASSYPGIGETQYF TGTGCCAGCAGCTATCCAGGGATAGGAGAGACCCAGTACTTC
- TRBD1 TRBJ2-7 TRBV11-2 CASSLAQGVAYEQYF TGTGCCAGCAGCTTAGCCCAGGGGGTTGCCTACGAGCAGTACTTC
- - TRBJ1-1 TRBV7-9 CASSRTVNTEAFF TGTGCCAGCAGCCGGACAGTGAACACTGAAGCTTTCTTT
- - TRBJ1-6 TRBV27 CASSKGTRGDSPLHF TGTGCCAGCAGTAAGGGGACACGGGGGGATTCACCCCTCCACTTT
- - TRBJ1-2 TRBV6-5 CASAPYASGYTF TGTGCCAGCGCCCCGTATGCGTCTGGCTACACCTTC
- - TRBJ2-7 TRBV5-1 CASSQSRGSEQYF TGCGCCAGCAGCCAATCCCGGGGGAGCGAGCAGTACTTC
- - TRBJ2-1 TRBV7-6 CASSLGGQRDNEQFF TGTGCCAGCAGCTTAGGCGGACAGAGAGACAATGAGCAGTTCTTC
- TRBD1 TRBJ1-2 TRBV30 CAWSRQGRGGYTF TGTGCCTGGAGTAGACAGGGTAGGGGTGGCTACACCTTC
- - TRBJ2-7 TRBV3-1/TRBV3-2 CASSRGNEGYEQYF TGTGCCAGCAGCCGCGGGAACGAGGGCTACGAGCAGTACTTC
- - TRBJ2-7 TRBV19 CASSLRRGDEQYF TGTGCCAGTAGTCTCCGGAGAGGAGACGAGCAGTACTTC
- TRBD1 TRBJ1-5 TRBV2 CASGSQGVSNQPQHF TGTGCCAGCGGATCACAGGGGGTCAGCAATCAGCCCCAGCATTTT
- - TRBJ2-1 TRBV28 CASSLYRSSYNEQFF TGTGCCAGCAGTTTATACAGAAGCTCCTACAATGAGCAGTTCTTC
- - TRBJ1-1 TRBV4-2 CASSPTQGNTEAFF TGTGCCAGCAGCCCCACACAGGGGAACACTGAAGCTTTCTTT
- TRBD2 TRBJ2-1 TRBV4-1 CASSQSAGAREQFF TGCGCCAGCAGCCAAAGCGCGGGAGCGAGGGAGCAGTTCTTC
- - TRBJ2-2 TRBV28 CASRTPGWRELFF TGTGCCAGCAGAACTCCCGGGTGGAGGGAGCTGTTTTTT
few TRBD1 TRBJ1-2 TRBV24-1 CATSDGTGLIYGYTF TGTGCCACCAGTGACGGGACAGGCCTCATCTATGGCTACACCTTC
- - TRBJ2-2 TRBV10-1 CASSAVRGFGELFF TGCGCCAGCAGTGCGGTGAGGGGGTTCGGGGAGCTGTTTTTT
- TRBD2 TRBJ2-1 TRBV7-9 CASSLDLAGVDEQFF TGTGCCAGCAGCTTAGATCTTGCGGGAGTCGATGAGCAGTTCTTC
- TRBD2 TRBJ2-7 TRBV4-1 CASSQDSGSTSYEQYF TGCGCCAGCAGCCAAGATAGCGGGAGCACCTCCTACGAGCAGTACTTC